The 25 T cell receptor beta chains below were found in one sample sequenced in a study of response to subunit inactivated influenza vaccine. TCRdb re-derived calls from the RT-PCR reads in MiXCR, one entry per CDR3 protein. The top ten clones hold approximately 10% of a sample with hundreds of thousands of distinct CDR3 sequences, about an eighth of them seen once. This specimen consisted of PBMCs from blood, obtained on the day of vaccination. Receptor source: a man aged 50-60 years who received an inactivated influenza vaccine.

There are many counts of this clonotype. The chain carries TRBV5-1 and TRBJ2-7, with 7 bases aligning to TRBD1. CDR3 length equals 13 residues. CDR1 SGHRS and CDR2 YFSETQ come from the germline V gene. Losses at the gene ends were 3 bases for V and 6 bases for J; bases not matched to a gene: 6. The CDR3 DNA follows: TGCGCCAGCAGCTGGACGACAGGGACCGAGCAGTACTTC. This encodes CASSWTTGTEQYF.

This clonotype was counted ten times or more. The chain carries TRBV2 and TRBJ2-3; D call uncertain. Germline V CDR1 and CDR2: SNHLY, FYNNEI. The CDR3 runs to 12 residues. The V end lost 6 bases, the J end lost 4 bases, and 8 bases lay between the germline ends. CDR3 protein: CASRGASDTQYF. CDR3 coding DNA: TGTGCCAGCAGAGGAGCATCAGATACGCAGTATTTT.

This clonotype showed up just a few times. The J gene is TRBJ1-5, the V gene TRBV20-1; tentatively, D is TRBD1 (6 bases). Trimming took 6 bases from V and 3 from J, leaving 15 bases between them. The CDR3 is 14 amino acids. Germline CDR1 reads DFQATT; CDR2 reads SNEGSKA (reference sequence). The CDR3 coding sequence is TGCAGTGCGGAACGGGGGCCTCCCAATCAGCCCCAGCATTTT. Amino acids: CSAERGPPNQPQHF.

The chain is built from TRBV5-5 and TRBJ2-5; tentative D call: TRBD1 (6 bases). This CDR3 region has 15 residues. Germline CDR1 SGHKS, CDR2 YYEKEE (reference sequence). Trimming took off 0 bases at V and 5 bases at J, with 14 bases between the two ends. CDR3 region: CASSLARDRRETQYF. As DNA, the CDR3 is TGTGCCAGCAGCTTGGCCCGCGACAGGAGGGAGACCCAGTACTTC.

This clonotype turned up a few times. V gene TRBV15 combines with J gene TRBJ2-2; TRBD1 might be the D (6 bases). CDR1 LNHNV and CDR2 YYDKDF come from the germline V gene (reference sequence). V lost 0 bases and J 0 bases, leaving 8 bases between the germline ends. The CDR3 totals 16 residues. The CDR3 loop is CATSREDSPNTGELFF. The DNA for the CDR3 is TGTGCCACCAGCAGAGAGGACAGTCCGAACACCGGGGAGCTGTTTTTT. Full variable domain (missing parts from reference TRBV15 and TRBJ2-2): DAMVIQNPRYQVTQFGKPVTLSCSQTLNHNVMYWYQQKSSQAPKLLFHYYDKDFNNEADTPDNFQSRRPNTSFCFLDIRSPGLGDTAMYLCATSREDSPNTGELFFGEGSRLTVL.

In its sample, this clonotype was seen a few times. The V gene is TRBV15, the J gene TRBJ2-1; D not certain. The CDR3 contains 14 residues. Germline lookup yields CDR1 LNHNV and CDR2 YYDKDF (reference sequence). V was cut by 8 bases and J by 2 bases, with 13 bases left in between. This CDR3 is CATRAGFAYNEQFF. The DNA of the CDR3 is TGTGCCACCCGCGCCGGTTTCGCCTACAATGAGCAGTTCTTC.

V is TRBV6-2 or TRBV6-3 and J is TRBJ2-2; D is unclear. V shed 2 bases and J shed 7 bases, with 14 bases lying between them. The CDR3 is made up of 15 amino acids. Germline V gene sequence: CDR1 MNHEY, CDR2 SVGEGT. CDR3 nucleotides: TGTGCCAGCAGTTACGTATCTGGATCCGGCGGGGAGCTGTTTTTT. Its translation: CASSYVSGSGGELFF.

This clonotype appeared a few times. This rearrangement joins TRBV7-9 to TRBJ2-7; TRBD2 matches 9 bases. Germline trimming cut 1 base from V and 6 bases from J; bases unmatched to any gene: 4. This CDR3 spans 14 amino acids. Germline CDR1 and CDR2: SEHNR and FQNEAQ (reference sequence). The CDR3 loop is CASSLVAGVSEQYF. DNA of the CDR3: TGTGCCAGCAGCTTAGTAGCGGGAGTAAGCGAGCAGTACTTC.

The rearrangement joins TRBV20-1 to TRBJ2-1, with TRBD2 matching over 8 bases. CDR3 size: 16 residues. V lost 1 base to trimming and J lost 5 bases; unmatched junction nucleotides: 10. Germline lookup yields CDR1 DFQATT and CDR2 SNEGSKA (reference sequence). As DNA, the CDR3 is TGCAGTGCTAGAGGCTACATAACGGGGGGGGACAATGAGCAGTTCTTC. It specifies CSARGYITGGDNEQFF.

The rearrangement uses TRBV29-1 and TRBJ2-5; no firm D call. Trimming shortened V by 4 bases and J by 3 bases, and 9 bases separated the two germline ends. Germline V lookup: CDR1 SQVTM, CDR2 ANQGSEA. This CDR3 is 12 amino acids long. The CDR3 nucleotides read TGCAGCGTTGCCTACAGAAAAGAGACCCAGTACTTC. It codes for CSVAYRKETQYF.

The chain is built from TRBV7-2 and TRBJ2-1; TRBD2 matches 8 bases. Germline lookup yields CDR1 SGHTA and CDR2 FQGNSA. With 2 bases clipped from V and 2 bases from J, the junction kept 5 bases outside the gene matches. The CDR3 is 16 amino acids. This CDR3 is CASSLSGGRAYNEQFF. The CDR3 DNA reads TGTGCCAGCAGCTTAAGCGGGGGCAGGGCCTACAATGAGCAGTTCTTC.

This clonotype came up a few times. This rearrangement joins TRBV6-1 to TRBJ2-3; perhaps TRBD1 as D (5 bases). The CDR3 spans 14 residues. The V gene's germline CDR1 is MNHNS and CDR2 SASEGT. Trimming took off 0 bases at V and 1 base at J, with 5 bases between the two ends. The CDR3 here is CASSEAGRTDTQYF. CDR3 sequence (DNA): TGTGCCAGCAGTGAAGCGGGGCGCACAGATACGCAGTATTTT.

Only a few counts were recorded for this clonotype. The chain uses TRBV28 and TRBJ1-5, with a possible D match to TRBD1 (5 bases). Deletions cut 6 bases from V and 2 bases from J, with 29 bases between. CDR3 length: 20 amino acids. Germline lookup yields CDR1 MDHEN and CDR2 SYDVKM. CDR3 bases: TGTGCCAGCAGCCCCGGCGAGGTGGGGCGATTCTTTATCGGCAATCAGCCCCAGCATTTT. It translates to CASSPGEVGRFFIGNQPQHF.

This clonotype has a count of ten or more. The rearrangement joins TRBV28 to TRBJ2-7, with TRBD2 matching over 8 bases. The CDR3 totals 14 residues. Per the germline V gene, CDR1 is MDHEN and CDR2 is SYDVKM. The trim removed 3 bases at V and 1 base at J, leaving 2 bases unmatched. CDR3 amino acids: CASSFRLASYEQYF. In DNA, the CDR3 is TGTGCCAGCAGTTTTCGACTAGCGTCCTACGAGCAGTACTTC.

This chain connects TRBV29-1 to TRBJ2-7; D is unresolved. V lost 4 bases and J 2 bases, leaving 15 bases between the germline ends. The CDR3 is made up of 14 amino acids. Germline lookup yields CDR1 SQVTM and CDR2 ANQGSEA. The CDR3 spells CSVGDRGETYEQYF. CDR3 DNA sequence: TGCAGCGTTGGAGATCGTGGCGAAACCTACGAGCAGTACTTC.

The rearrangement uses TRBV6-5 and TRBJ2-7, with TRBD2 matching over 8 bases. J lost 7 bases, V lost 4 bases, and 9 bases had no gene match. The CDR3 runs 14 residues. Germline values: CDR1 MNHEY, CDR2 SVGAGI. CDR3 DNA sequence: TGTGCCAGCAGTTTAGCGGGGTCGACGGGAGAGCAGTACTTC. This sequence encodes CASSLAGSTGEQYF.

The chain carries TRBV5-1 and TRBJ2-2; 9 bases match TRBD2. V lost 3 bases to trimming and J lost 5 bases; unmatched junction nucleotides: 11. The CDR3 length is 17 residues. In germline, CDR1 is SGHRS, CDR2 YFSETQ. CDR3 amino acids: CASSSGFLAGITGELFF. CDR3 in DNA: TGCGCCAGCAGCTCCGGCTTTCTAGCGGGGATAACCGGGGAGCTGTTTTTT.

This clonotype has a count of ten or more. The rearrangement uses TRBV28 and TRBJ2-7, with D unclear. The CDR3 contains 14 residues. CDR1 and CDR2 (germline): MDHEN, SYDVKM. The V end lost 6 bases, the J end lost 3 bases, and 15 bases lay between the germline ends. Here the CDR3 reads CASSEKPTSYEQYF. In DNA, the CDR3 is TGTGCCAGCAGCGAAAAACCAACGAGCTACGAGCAGTACTTC.

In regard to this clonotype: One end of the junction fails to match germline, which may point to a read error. In nucleotides, the CDR3 is TGTGCCAGCCAGAGTATTCCTAACACTGTAGCTTTCTTT. This codes for CASQSIPNTVAFF. The V gene is TRBV12-3 or TRBV12-4, the J gene TRBJ1-1; D unclear. This CDR3 region has 13 residues.

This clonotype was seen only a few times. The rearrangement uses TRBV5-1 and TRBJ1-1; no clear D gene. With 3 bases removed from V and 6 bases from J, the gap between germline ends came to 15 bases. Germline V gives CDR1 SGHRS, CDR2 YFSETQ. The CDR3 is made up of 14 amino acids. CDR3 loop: CASSWAGDVSEAFF. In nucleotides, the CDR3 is TGCGCCAGCAGCTGGGCAGGCGACGTCTCTGAAGCTTTCTTT.

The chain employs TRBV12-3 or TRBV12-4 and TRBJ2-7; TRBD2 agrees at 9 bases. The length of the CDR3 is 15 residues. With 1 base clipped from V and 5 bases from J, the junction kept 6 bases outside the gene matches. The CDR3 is CASSLELAGWDEQYF. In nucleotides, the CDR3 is TGTGCCAGCAGTTTAGAACTAGCGGGTTGGGACGAGCAGTACTTC.

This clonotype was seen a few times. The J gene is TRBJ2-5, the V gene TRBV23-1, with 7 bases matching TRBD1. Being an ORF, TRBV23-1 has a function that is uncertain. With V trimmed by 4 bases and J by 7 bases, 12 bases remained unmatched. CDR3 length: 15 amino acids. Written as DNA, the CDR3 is TGCGCCAGCAGTCGCCCGACAGGGAGTATAGCGACCCAGTACTTC. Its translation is CASSRPTGSIATQYF.

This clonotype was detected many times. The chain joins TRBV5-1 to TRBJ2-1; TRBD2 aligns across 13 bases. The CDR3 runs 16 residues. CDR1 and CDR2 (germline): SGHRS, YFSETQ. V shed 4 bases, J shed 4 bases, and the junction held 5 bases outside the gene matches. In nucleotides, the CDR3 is TGCGCCAGCAGCACGGGACTAGCGGGACATTACAATGAGCAGTTCTTC. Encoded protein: CASSTGLAGHYNEQFF.

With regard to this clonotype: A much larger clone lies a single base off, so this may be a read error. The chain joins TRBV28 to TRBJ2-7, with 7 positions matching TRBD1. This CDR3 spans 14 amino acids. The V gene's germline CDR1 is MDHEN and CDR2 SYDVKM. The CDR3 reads CASSPGQNLYKQYF. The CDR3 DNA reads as TGTGCCAGCAGCCCGGGACAGAACCTCTACAAGCAGTACTTC.

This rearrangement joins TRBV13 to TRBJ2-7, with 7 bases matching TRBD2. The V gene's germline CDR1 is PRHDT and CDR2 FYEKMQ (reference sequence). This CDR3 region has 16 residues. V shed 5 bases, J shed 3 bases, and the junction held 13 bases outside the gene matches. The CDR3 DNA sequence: TGTGCCAGCAGCCCAAGCGGCTTGGGGGGGGACTACGAGCAGTACTTC. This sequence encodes CASSPSGLGGDYEQYF.